This T cell receptor (beta chain) is from a study of shared clonotypes between healthy human individuals. V lost 1 base to trimming and J lost 5 bases; unmatched junction nucleotides: 13. CDR1 and CDR2 (germline): LGHNA, YSLEER. The CDR3 is 17 amino acids. Overall study results and limits: Estimated clonotype richness was generally higher in naive than memory subsets.

This clone came up once. Antigen unknown. At deep level, the assay was performed. TCRdb keeps only in-frame clones here, not all; method: immunoSEQ multiplex PCR. Here the sample spans roughly 770,000 clones, roughly 96% being singletons. It was CD45RO-negative cells, positively selected for CCR7, that made up naive CD8 cells, with terminally differentiated effector memory CD45RA+ cells excluded. This TCR derives from a man aged 30 to 39 in good health. The source material was naive CD8+ T cells sorted from blood. This rearrangement joins TRBV4-3 to TRBJ1-2, with TRBD1 identical over 7 bases. The CDR3 region is CASSQGIDEGAGYGYTF. CDR3 bases: TGCGCCAGCAGCCAAGGGATTGACGAGGGGGCAGGGTATGGCTACACCTTC.